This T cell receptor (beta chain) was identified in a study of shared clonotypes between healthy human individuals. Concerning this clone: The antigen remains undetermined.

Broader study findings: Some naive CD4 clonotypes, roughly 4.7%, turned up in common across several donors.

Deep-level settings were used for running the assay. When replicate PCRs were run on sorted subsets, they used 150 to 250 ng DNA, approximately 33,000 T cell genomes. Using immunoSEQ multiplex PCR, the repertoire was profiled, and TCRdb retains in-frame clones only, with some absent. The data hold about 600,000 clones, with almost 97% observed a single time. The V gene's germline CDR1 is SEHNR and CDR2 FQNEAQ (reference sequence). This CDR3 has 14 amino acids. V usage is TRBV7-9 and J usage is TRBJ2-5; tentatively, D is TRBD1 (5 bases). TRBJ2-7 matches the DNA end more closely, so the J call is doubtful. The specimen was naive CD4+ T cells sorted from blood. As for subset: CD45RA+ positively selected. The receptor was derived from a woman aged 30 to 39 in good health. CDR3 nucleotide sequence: TGTGCCAGCAGCTCACAAGGGGTGCCCTACGAGCAGTACTTC. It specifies CASSSQGVPYEQYF.